The present T cell receptor beta chain was sequenced within a study of cytomegalovirus exposure and HLA in healthy donors. Study findings and constraints: In vitro testing confirmed a few CMV-associated chains as specific for CMV antigens.

In the PCR, 60 Vbeta and 13 Jbeta primers were used. Assay used: immunoSEQ multiplex PCR; TCRdb lists only in-frame clones, some missing. There are 20,000 or so clones in the sample, with around 23% held by the top ten. After removal of 3 bases from V and 8 bases from J, the junction contained 7 bases not matched to a gene. The germline CDR1 and CDR2 sequences are SNHLY and FYNNEI. The CDR3 contains 14 residues. On this clone itself: Its antigen is as yet unknown.

This receptor was taken from a man in his 60s in good health and CMV-seropositive. Sample: PBMCs. The chain uses TRBV2 and TRBJ2-4, with 7 bases lining up with TRBD2. In nucleotides, the CDR3 is TGTGCCAGCAGTGATTCCGGGGGGATAGACATTCAGTACTTC. Protein product: CASSDSGGIDIQYF.